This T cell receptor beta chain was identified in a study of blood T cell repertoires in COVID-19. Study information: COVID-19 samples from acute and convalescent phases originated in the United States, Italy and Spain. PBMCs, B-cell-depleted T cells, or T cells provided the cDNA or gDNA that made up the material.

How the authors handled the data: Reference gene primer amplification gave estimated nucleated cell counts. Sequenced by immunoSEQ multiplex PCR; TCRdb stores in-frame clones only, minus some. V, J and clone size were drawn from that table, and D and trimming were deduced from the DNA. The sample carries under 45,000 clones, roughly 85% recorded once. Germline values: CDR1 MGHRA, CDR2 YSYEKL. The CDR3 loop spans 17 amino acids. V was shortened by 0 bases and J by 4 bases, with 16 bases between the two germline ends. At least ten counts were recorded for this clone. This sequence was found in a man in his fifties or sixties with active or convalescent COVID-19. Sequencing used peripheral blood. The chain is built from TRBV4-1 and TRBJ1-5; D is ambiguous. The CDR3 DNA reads TGCGCCAGCAGCCAAGATTCTCAGCAGGCGGGGAATCAGCCCCAGCATTTT. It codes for CASSQDSQQAGNQPQHF.